This T cell receptor beta chain was obtained from a study of T cell repertoires in cytomegalovirus infection (dated by TCRdb to between 2018 and 2020). Notes on the research overall: The HLA type of each donor mattered for the analysis, because public TCR beta signatures pointed to carriage of CMV infection along with the matching HLA type.

This clonotype was seen only a few times. What antigen it recognizes has not been identified. Base qualities are missing; no much larger clone stands one base away. Paper-wide results and their limitations: Carriers of CMV infection plus the relevant HLA type were discriminated by the cumulative frequency of public TCR beta family members in the study cohort and in an independent roughly 350-donor cohort. The ex vivo response was dominated by HLA-C-restricted CMV-specific TCR beta clonotypes, which also provided the single most frequent clonotype in two of eight donors.

Sequencing relied on an Illumina HiSeq 1500. TCRdb passed the public sequencing reads through fastp at Q25 and MiXCR, retaining productive beta sequences. Entries are consolidated by CDR3 protein sequence, retaining the most common genes and DNA. In this sample the table shows 300,000 or so distinct CDR3 sequences, about 25% of which occur a single time. About 15% of the sample is held by the ten biggest clonotypes. The CDR1 and CDR2 encoded by the germline V gene are SGDLS and YYNGEE. V ends up 4 bases short and J 6 bases short, with an unmatched junction base count of 7. From cysteine to phenylalanine, the CDR3 is 15 amino acids long. Of all the DNA, just the CDR3 is kept, 45 bases in frame from base 1.

The clonotype comes from a human donor in good health (CMV status not recorded). Some clones in this sample may be carry-over from other donors' samples. The sequencing input was PBMCs. The V gene is TRBV9 and the J gene is TRBJ1-5; 10 bases in the middle match TRBD1. The sequenced DNA is TGTGCCAGCAGCAAGGGGACAGGGGTAAGTCAGCCCCAGCATTTT. This translates into CASSKGTGVSQPQHF. Outside the CDR3, residues come from the reference TRBV9 and TRBJ1-5 proteins, so the full variable domain is: DSGVTQTPKHLITATGQRVTLRCSPRSGDLSVYWYQQSLDQGLQFLIQYYNGEERAKGNILERFSAQQFPDLHSELNLSSLELGDSALYFCASSKGTGVSQPQHFGDGTRLSIL.